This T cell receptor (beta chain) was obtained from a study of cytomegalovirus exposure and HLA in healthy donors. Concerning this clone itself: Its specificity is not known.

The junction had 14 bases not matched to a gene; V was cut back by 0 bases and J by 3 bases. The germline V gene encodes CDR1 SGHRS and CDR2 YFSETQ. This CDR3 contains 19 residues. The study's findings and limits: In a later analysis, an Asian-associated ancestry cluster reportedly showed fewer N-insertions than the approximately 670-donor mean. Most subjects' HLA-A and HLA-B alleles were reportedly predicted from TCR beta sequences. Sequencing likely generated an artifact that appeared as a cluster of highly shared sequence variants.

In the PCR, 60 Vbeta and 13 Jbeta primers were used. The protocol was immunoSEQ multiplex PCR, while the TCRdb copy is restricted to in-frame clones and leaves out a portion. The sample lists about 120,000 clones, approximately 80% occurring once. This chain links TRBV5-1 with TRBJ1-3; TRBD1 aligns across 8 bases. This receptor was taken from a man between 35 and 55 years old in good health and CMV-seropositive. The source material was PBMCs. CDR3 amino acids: CASSLGLEPVRGHGNTIYF. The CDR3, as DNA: TGCGCCAGCAGCTTGGGACTGGAGCCCGTCAGGGGGCATGGAAACACCATATATTTT.